Listed here are 4 T cell receptor beta chains from one sample, sequenced in a study of blood T cell repertoires in COVID-19. Data came from immunoSEQ multiplex PCR; TCRdb stores just in-frame clones and leaves some out. The table includes around 420,000 clones, approximately 86% detected once. Sequences were obtained from PBMCs or T cells enriched from blood (not recorded which). The receptor source for this set is a woman aged 40-49 years with acute COVID-19.

The rearrangement uses TRBV19 and TRBJ1-5, with TRBD1 identical over 8 bases. The trim removed 4 bases at V and 0 bases at J, leaving 5 bases unmatched. Germline CDR1 is LNHDA and CDR2 is SQIVND (reference sequence). The CDR3 totals 16 residues. Written as DNA, the CDR3 is TGTGCCAGTAGTAGGGGGACAGGAAATAGCAATCAGCCCCAGCATTTT. Its protein product is CASSRGTGNSNQPQHF.

This chain joins TRBV5-6 and TRBJ1-2; 9 positions agree with TRBD1. Unmatched junction bases numbered 13, after V lost 0 bases and J lost 4 bases. CDR3 length equals 18 residues. The V gene's germline CDR1 is SGHDT and CDR2 YYEEEE. CDR3 region: CASSLDLRDREEGYGYTF. In DNA, the CDR3 is TGTGCCAGCAGCTTGGATTTACGGGACAGGGAAGAAGGCTATGGCTACACCTTC.

J is TRBJ1-4 and V is TRBV5-1, with 8 bases lining up with TRBD1. The CDR3 contains 15 residues. From germline, CDR1 is SGHRS and CDR2 YFSETQ. The ends lost 2 bases at V and 8 bases at J; junction bases unmatched: 8. The chain's CDR3 is CASSFGQGGDEKLFF. DNA for the CDR3: TGCGCCAGCAGCTTCGGACAGGGAGGTGACGAAAAACTGTTTTTT. Filled out from reference TRBV5-1 and TRBJ1-4, the complete variable domain reads KAGVTQTPRYLIKTRGQQVTLSCSPISGHRSVSWYQQTPGQGLQFLFEYFSETQRNKGNFPGRFSGRQFSNSRSEMNVSTLELGDSALYLCASSFGQGGDEKLFFGSGTQLSVL.

V is TRBV15 and J is TRBJ2-3; 7 bases fit TRBD1. Germline V gives CDR1 LNHNV, CDR2 YYDKDF (reference sequence). The CDR3 consists of 14 residues. The V gene end was trimmed by 10 bases and the J gene end by 4 bases; junction bases not matched to a gene: 11. The CDR3 loop reads CAIRKGAMADTQYF. The CDR3 DNA follows: TGTGCCATCAGAAAGGGGGCGATGGCAGATACGCAGTATTTT.